This T cell receptor beta chain is from a study of Tregs in tolerant kidney transplant recipients. Study-wide results and limits: Few patients were studied, so findings need validation in larger groups. Tregs expanded with activated donor B cells seemed most donor-specific.

Related graft donors supplied nonmyeloablative bone marrow transplants, and mixed chimerism was transient. Unstimulated Tregs (CD4+CD25+CD127-) and CD4+CD25- non-Tregs were sorted from PBMCs. Germline-derived CDR1 and CDR2 are SQVTM and ANQGSEA. J lost 5 bases, V lost 3 bases, and 9 bases had no gene match. This CDR3 spans 14 amino acids. This clone is classed as large by frequency. Its target is unknown. The sequenced fragment ends 3 residues before the CDR3 boundary, so the rest is inferred from the germline J gene. Assay used: immunoSEQ multiplex PCR; TCRdb lists only in-frame clones, some missing. In all, the sample yields roughly 25,000 clones.

Sequenced material: CD4+ T cells from blood (PBMCs), taken 6 months after the transplant. This receptor was obtained from a human patient who received a combined kidney and bone marrow transplant. Some T cells may have originated in the graft donor. This sequence joins TRBV29-1 and TRBJ1-2; 7 nucleotides match TRBD1. CDR3 in amino acids: CSVDSQTGKYGYTF. CDR3 DNA (partial): TGCAGCGTTGATTCACAGACAGGGAAATATGGC. Full variable domain (missing parts from reference TRBV29-1 and TRBJ1-2): SAVISQKPSRDICQRGTSLTIQCQVDSQVTMMFWYRQQPGQSLTLIATANQGSEATYESGFVIDKFPISRPNLTFSTLTVSNMSPEDSSIYLCSVDSQTGKYGYTFGSGTRLTVV.